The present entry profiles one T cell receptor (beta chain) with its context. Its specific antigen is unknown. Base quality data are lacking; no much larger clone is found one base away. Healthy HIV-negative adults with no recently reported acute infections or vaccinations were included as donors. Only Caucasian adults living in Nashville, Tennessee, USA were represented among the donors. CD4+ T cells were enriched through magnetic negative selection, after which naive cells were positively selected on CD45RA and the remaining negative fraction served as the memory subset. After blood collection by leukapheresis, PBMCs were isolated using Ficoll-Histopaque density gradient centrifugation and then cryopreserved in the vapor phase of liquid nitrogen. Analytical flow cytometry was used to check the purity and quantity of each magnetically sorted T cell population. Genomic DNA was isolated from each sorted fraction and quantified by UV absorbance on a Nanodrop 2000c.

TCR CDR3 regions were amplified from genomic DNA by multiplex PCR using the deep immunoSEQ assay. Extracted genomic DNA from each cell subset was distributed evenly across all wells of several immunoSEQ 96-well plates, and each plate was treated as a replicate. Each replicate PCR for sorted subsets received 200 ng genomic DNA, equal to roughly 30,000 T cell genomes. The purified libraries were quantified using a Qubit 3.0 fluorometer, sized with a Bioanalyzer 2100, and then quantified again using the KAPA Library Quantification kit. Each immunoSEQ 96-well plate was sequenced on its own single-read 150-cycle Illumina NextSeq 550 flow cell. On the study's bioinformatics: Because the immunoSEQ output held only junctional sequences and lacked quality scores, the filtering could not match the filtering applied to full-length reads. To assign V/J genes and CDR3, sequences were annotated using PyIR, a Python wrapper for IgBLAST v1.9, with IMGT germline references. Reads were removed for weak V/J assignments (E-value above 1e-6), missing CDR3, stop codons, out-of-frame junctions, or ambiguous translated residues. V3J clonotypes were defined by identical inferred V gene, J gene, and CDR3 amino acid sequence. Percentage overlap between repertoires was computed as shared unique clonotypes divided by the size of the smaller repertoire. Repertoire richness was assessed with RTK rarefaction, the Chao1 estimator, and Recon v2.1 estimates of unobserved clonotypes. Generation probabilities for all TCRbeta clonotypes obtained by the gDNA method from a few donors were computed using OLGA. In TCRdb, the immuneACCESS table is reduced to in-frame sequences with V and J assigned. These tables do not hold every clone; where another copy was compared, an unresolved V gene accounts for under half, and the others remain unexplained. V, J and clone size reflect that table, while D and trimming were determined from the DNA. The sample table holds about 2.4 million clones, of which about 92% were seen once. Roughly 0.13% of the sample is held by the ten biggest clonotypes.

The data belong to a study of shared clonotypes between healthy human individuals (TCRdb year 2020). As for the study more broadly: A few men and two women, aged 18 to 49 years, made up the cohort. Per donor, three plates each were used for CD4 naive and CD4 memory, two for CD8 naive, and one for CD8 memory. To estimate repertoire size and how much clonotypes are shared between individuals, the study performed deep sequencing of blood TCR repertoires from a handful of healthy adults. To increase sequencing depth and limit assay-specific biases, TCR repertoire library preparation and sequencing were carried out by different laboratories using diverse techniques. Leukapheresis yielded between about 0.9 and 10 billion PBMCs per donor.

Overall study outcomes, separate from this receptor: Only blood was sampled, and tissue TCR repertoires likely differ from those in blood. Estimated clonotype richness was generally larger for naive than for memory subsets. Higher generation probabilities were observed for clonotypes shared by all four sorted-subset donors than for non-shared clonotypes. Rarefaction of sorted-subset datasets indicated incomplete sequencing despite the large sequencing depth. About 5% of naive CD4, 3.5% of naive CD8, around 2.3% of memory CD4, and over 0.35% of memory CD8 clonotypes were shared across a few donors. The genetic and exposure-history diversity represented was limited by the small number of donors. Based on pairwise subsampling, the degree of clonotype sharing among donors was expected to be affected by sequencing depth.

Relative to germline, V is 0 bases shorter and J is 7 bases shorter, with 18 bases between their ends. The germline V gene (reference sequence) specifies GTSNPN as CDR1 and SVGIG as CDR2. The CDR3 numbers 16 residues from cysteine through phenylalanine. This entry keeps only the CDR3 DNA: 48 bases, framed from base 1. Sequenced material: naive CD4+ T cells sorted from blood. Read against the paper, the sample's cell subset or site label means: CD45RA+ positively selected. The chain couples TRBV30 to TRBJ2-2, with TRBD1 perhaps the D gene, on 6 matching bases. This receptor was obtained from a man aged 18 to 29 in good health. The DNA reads TGTGCCTGGAGTGTACAAAAAGGGGGAGCGGTCGGGGAGCTGTTTTTT. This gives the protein CAWSVQKGGAVGELFF.